The clone carrying this T cell receptor beta chain was seen just once. V lost 6 bases to trimming and J lost 5 bases, with 15 bases between them. The germline CDR1 and CDR2 sequences are SGDLS and YYNGEE. The CDR3 is 14 residues long. These data originate in a study of blood T cell repertoires in COVID-19. Study information: Sample material is recorded as cDNA or gDNA derived from T cells, B-cell-depleted T cells, or PBMCs.

Some clones are missing from TCRdb's copy, which holds only in-frame ones; the method was immunoSEQ multiplex PCR. Seen here are hundreds of thousands of clones, more than 80% observed once, and the top ten hold more than 1%. Material for sequencing was peripheral blood. The V and J genes are TRBV9 and TRBJ1-3; a possible D gene is TRBD1 (6 bases). The TCR was taken from a man aged 35-49 years with acute or convalescent COVID-19. CDR3 sequence: CASTPGGGRNTIYF. The CDR3 nucleotides are TGTGCCAGCACCCCAGGTGGGGGCAGAAACACCATATATTTT.